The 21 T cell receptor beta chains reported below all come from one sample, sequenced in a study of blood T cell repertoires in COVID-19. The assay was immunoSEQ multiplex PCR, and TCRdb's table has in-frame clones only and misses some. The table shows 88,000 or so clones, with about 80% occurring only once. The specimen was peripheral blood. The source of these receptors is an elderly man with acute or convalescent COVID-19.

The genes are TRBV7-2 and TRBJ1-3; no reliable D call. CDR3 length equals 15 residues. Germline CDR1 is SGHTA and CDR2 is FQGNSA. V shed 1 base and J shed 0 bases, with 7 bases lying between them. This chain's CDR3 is CASSLGPFSGNTIYF. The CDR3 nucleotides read TGTGCCAGCAGCTTAGGGCCGTTCTCTGGAAACACCATATATTTT.

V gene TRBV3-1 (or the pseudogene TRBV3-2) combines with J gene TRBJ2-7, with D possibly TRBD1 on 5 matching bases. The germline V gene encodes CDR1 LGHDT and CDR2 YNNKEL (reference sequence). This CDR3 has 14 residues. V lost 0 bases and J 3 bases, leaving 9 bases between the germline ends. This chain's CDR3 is CASSQEIRGYEQYF. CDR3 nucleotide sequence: TGTGCCAGCAGCCAAGAGATTAGGGGCTACGAGCAGTACTTC.

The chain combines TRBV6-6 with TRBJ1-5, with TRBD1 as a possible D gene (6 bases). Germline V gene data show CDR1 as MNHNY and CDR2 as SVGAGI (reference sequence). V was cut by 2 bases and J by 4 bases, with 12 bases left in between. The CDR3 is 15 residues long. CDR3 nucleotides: TGTGCCAGCAGTTACGCAGGGGATTTGAATCAGCCCCAGCATTTT. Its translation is CASSYAGDLNQPQHF.

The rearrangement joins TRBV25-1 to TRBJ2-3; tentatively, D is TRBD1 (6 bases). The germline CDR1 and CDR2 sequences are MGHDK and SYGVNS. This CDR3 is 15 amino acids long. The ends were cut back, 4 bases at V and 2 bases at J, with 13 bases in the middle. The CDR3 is CASSGDQGSTDTQYF. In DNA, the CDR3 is TGTGCCAGCAGTGGAGACCAGGGGTCCACAGATACGCAGTATTTT.

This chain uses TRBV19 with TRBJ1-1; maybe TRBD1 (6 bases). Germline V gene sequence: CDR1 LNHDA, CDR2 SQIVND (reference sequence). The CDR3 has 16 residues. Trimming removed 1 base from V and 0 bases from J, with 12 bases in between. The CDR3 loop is CASSIGYWGLNTEAFF. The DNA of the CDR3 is TGTGCCAGTAGTATAGGGTACTGGGGGCTGAACACTGAAGCTTTCTTT. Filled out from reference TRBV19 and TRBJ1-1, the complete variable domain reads DGGITQSPKYLFRKEGQNVTLSCEQNLNHDAMYWYRQDPGQGLRLIYYSQIVNDFQKGDIAEGYSVSREKKESFPLTVTSAQKNPTAFYLCASSIGYWGLNTEAFFGQGTRLTVV.

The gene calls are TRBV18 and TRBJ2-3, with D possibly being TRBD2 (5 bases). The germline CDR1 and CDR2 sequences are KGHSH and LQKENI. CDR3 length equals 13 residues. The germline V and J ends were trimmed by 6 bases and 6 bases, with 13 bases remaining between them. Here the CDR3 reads CASSDGGRDTQYF. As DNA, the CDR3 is TGTGCCAGCTCGGACGGAGGCAGGGATACGCAGTATTTT.

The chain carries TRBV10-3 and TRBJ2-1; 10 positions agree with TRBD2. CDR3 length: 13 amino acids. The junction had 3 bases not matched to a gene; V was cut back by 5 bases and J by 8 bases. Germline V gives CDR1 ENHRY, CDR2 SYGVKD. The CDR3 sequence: CAISPGLAYEQFF. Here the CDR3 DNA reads TGTGCCATCAGTCCGGGACTAGCGTATGAGCAGTTCTTC.

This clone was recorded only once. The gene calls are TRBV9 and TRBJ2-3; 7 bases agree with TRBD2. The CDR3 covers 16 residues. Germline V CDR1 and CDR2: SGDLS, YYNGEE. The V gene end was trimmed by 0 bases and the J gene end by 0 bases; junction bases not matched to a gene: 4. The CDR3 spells CASSVGGTTSTDTQYF. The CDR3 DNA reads TGTGCCAGCAGCGTAGGCGGGACTACAAGCACAGATACGCAGTATTTT.

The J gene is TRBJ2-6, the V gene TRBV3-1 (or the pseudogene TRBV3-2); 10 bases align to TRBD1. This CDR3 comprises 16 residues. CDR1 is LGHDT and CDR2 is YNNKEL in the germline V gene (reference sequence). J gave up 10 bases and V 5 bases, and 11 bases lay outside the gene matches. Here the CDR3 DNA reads TGTGCCAGCAGCAACCGGGACAGGGGTTCGGGGAACGTCCTGACTTTC. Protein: CASSNRDRGSGNVLTF.

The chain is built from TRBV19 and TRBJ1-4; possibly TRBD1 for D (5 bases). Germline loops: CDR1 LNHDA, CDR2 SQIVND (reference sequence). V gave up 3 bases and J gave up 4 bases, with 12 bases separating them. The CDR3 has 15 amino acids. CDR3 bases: TGTGCCAGTAGTATCTTGGGACTGTATAATGAAAAACTGTTTTTT. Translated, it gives CASSILGLYNEKLFF.

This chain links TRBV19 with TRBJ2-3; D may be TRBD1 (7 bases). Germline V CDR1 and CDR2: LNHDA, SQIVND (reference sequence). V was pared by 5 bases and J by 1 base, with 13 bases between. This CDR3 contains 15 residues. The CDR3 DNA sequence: TGTGCCAGTAGTCCGGACAGGAGGGGCACAGATACGCAGTATTTT. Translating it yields CASSPDRRGTDTQYF. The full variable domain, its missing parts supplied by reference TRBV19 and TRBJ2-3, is DGGITQSPKYLFRKEGQNVTLSCEQNLNHDAMYWYRQDPGQGLRLIYYSQIVNDFQKGDIAEGYSVSREKKESFPLTVTSAQKNPTAFYLCASSPDRRGTDTQYFGPGTRLTVL.

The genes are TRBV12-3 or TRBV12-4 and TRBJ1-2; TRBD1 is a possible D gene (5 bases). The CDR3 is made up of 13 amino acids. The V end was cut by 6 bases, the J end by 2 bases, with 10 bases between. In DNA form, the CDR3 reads TGTGCCAGCAGCCGTAGACAGAACTATGGCTACACCTTC. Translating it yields CASSRRQNYGYTF.

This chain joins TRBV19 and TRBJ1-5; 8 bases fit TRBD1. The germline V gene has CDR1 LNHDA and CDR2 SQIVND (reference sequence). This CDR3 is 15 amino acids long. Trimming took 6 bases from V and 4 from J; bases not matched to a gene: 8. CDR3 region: CASSGTGRPNQPQHF. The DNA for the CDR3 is TGTGCCAGTAGCGGGACAGGCCGGCCTAATCAGCCCCAGCATTTT.

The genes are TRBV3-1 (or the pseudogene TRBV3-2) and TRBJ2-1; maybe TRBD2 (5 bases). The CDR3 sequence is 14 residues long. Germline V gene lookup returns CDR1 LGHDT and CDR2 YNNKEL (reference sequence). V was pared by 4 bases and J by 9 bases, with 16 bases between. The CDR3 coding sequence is TGTGCCAGCAGCCTCAGACCCCCGGGGATTGAGCAGTTCTTC. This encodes CASSLRPPGIEQFF.

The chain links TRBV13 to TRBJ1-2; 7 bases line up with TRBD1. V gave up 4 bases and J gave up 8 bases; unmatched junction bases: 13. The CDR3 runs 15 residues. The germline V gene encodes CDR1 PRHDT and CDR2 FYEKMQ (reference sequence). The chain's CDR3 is CASSSWTGTVGGYTF. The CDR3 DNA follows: TGTGCCAGCAGCTCCTGGACAGGTACGGTGGGCGGCTACACCTTC. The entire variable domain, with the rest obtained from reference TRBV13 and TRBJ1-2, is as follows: AAGVIQSPRHLIKEKRETATLKCYPIPRHDTVYWYQQGPGQDPQFLISFYEKMQSDKGSIPDRFSAQQFSDYHSELNMSSLELGDSALYFCASSSWTGTVGGYTFGSGTRLTVV.

The chain's CDR3 is CASSKQKTGDYSNQPQHF. CDR3 coding DNA: TGTGCCAGTAGTAAACAAAAGACAGGGGACTATAGCAATCAGCCCCAGCATTTT. The rearrangement uses TRBV19 and TRBJ1-5, with TRBD1 matching 8 bases. Germline CDR1 LNHDA, CDR2 SQIVND (reference sequence). Unmatched junction bases numbered 11, after V lost 4 bases and J lost 0 bases. CDR3 length equals 18 residues.

The CDR3 bases are TGCGCCAGCAGTGACGGGGGGGCCTACAATGAGCAGTTCTTC. Amino acid sequence: CASSDGGAYNEQFF. The rearrangement uses TRBV10-1 and TRBJ2-1, with 8 bases lining up with TRBD2. Germline V gene data show CDR1 as WNHNN and CDR2 as SYGVQD (reference sequence). Trimming at V came to 3 bases and at J to 2 bases, leaving 0 bases not matched to a gene. CDR3 length: 14 residues.

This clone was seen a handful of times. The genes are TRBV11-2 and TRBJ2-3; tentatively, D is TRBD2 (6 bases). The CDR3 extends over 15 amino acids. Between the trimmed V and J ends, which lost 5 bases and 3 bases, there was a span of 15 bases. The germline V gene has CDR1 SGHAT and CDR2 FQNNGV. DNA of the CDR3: TGTGCCAGCAGCCCCCAGGCGGGGAAAACAGATACGCAGTATTTT. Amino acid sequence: CASSPQAGKTDTQYF.

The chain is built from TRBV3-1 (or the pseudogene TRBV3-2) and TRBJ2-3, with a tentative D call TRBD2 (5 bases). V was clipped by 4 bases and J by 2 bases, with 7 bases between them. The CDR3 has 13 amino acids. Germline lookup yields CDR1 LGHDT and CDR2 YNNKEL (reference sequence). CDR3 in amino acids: CASSPDYTDTQYF. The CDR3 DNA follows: TGTGCCAGCAGCCCAGACTACACAGATACGCAGTATTTT.

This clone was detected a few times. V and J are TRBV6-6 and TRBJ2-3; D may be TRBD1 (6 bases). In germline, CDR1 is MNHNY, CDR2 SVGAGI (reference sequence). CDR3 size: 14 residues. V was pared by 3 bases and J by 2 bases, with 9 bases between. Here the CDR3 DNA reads TGTGCCAGCAGTTATCGGACAGCCACAGATACGCAGTATTTT. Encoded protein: CASSYRTATDTQYF.

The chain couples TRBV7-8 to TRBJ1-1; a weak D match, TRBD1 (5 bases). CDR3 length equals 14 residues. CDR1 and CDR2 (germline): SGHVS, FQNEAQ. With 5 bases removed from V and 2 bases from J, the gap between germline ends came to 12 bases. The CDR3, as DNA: TGTGCCAGCAGCGGCCGAACAGGTAACACTGAAGCTTTCTTT. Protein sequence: CASSGRTGNTEAFF. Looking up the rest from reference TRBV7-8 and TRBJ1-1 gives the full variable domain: GAGVSQSPRYKVAKRGQDVALRCDPISGHVSLFWYQQALGQGPEFLTYFQNEAQLDKSGLPSDRFFAERPEGSVSTLKIQRTQQEDSAVYLCASSGRTGNTEAFFGQGTRLTVV.